This record concerns one T cell receptor beta chain sequence. No antigen is known for it. The entry originates in a study of T cells after posttransplantation cyclophosphamide. Treatment was busulfan-fludarabine conditioning, a marrow graft, and cyclophosphamide on days +3 and +4. General study results and limits: Skin or GI-infiltrating T cells shared few TRB sequences with blood.

Trimming took off 7 bases at V and 1 base at J, with 16 bases between the two ends. From germline, CDR1 is MNHEY and CDR2 SMNVEV (reference sequence). There are 15 residues in the CDR3. Sequencing was performed with immunoSEQ multiplex PCR; in TCRdb, only in-frame clones are kept and a portion is missing. Here the sample spans about 10,000 clones, roughly 80% being singletons. The chain is built from TRBV27 and TRBJ1-1, with TRBD1 as a possible D gene (6 bases). Here the sequenced sample was PBMCs, taken after allogeneic stem cell transplant with posttransplant cyclophosphamide. This receptor was taken from a female patient aged 50 to 65 who received an allogeneic stem cell transplant from a related donor, was CMV-positive, and had no GVHD. Some of the T cells may derive from the graft donor. The CDR3 loop reads CASIWTAGANTEAFF. DNA for the CDR3: TGTGCCAGCATATGGACAGCGGGGGCGAACACTGAAGCTTTCTTT.